The 26 T cell receptor beta chains below were found in one sample sequenced in a study of read filtering for tumor transcriptome and immune sequencing. This library used approximately 370 ng RNA and molecular barcoded adaptors spanning alpha/delta and beta/gamma chains. TCRdb processed the reads anew with MiXCR; each CDR3 protein has one entry. The sample holds tens of thousands of distinct CDR3 sequences, 20% to 25% seen once. Sequenced input: a population of CD138-negative cells sorted from bone marrow. Receptor source: a donor at least 40 years old with multiple myeloma.

Concerning this clonotype: Possible read error: a much larger clone is one base away. The CDR3 carries no conserved terminal phenylalanine or tryptophan, so it likely arises from a read error. The CDR3 nucleotides read TGTGCCAGCCAACCGCCGCGGGGGGCCAGCTACGAGCAGTACCTC. This encodes CASQPPRGASYEQYL. The J gene is TRBJ2-7, the V gene TRBV6-6, with TRBD2 matching 8 bases. The ends lost 8 bases at V and 3 bases at J; junction bases unmatched: 12. Germline CDR1 reads MNHNY; CDR2 reads SVGAGI (reference sequence). The CDR3 is made up of 15 amino acids.

The chain carries TRBV4-1 and TRBJ1-5; maybe TRBD1 (5 bases). From germline, CDR1 is MGHRA and CDR2 YSYEKL. The V end lost 3 bases, the J end lost 1 base, and 19 bases lay between the germline ends. The CDR3 loop spans 18 amino acids. CDR3 coding DNA: TGCGCCAGCAGCCACCGTATGGCCGGGGGTAGAAGCAATCAGCCCCAGCATTTT. It encodes CASSHRMAGGRSNQPQHF.

This clonotype was recorded at least ten times. The rearrangement uses TRBV20-1 and TRBJ2-3; 9 positions match TRBD1. V lost 1 base, J lost 6 bases, and 11 bases stayed unmatched. Germline V gene data show CDR1 as DFQATT and CDR2 as SNEGSKA (reference sequence). There are 16 residues in the CDR3. This chain's CDR3 is CSARAPQGQGDDTQYF. Here the CDR3 DNA reads TGCAGTGCTAGAGCTCCGCAGGGACAGGGAGACGATACGCAGTATTTT.

With respect to this clonotype: It may be a read error: a sequence one base away is much more abundant. The chain couples TRBV25-1 to TRBJ2-1; the D call may be TRBD1 or TRBD2 (6 bases each). Germline CDR1 reads MGHDK; CDR2 reads SYGVNS. The CDR3 spans 15 residues. Written as DNA, the CDR3 is TGTGCCAGCAGTGAATCCGGGGGCGAAAACAATGGGCAGTTCTTC. This translates into CASSESGGENNGQFF.

As concerns this clonotype: A junction end diverges from the germline sequence, so it may reflect a read error. The genes are TRBV7-7 and TRBJ2-3; D might be TRBD1 (6 bases). The germline CDR1 and CDR2 sequences are SSHAT and FNYEAQ (reference sequence). The CDR3 is 13 residues long. The CDR3 here is CASSLGQTDTQYF. In DNA form, the CDR3 reads TGTGCTAGCAGCTTAGGACAGACAGATACGCAGTATTTT. The entire variable domain, with the rest obtained from reference TRBV7-7 and TRBJ2-3, is as follows: GAGVSQSPRYKVTKRGQDVTLRCDPISSHATLYWYQQALGQGPEFLTYFNYEAQPDKSGLPSDRFSAERPEGSISTLTIQRTEQRDSAMYRCASSLGQTDTQYFGPGTRLTVL.

This clonotype was seen many times. The V call is TRBV6-1, the J call TRBJ1-1; D call uncertain. Germline CDR1 reads MNHNS; CDR2 reads SASEGT. This CDR3 spans 14 amino acids. Trimming stripped 8 bases from V and 2 bases from J, with 15 bases between. The CDR3 reads CASGLWTENTEAFF. The CDR3, as DNA: TGTGCCAGCGGCTTATGGACCGAAAACACTGAAGCTTTCTTT.

Worth noting for this clonotype: A clone one base away is much larger, so this may be a read error. The V gene is TRBV20-1, the J gene TRBJ2-2; possible D gene TRBD1, 5 bases. Germline values: CDR1 DFQATT, CDR2 SNEGSKA (reference sequence). The CDR3 loop spans 12 amino acids. The CDR3 sequence is CSASDRSTEPFF. CDR3 nucleotide sequence: TGCAGTGCTTCTGACAGATCCACGGAGCCGTTTTTT.

This clonotype was counted between two and nine times. This chain connects TRBV5-1 to TRBJ1-3, with TRBD1 identical over 7 bases. The CDR3 runs 16 residues. Germline CDR1 SGHRS, CDR2 YFSETQ. V shed 0 bases, J shed 1 base, and the junction held 4 bases outside the gene matches. In DNA, the CDR3 is TGCGCCAGCAGCTTGGCGGTCAGGGGGTCTGGAAACACCATATATTTT. It specifies CASSLAVRGSGNTIYF.

As concerns this clonotype: This could be a read error, since a much larger clone is one nucleotide away. The V and J genes are TRBV12-3 or TRBV12-4 and TRBJ2-2; D may be TRBD2 (5 bases). The length of the CDR3 is 11 residues. In nucleotides, the CDR3 is TGTGCCAGCAGACGTACCGGGGAGCTGCTTTTT. Protein: CASRRTGELLF.

The table lists this clonotype with many counts. The chain combines TRBV7-6 with TRBJ2-1, with 7 bases that match TRBD2. V lost 1 base, J lost 5 bases, and 5 bases stayed unmatched. The CDR3 extends over 15 amino acids. CDR1 is SGHVS, CDR2 FNYEAQ, per germline. The CDR3 DNA is TGTGCCAGCAGCTTAGGTCCTAGCGGTCACAATGAGCAGTTCTTC. It is translated as CASSLGPSGHNEQFF.

The chain combines TRBV5-4 with TRBJ1-2; possible D gene TRBD1, 5 bases. The CDR3 consists of 13 residues. Per the germline V gene, CDR1 is SGHNT and CDR2 is YYREEE (reference sequence). V dropped 4 bases and J dropped 4 bases, with 11 bases sitting between them. The CDR3 DNA reads as TGTGCCAGCAGCCGGGACGGCAGCTATGGCTACACCTTC. Amino acid sequence: CASSRDGSYGYTF.

On this clonotype itself: A much bigger clone sits one base away, suggesting this may be a read error. The gene calls are TRBV6-6 and TRBJ2-5; D is unclear. The germline gives CDR1 MNHNY, CDR2 SVGAGI (reference sequence). The CDR3 length is 11 residues. CDR3 sequence: CASRLQETQHF. CDR3 in DNA: TGTGCCAGCAGACTGCAAGAGACCCAGCACTTC.

This clonotype was counted ten times or more. The chain links TRBV6-1 to TRBJ2-3; tentatively, D is TRBD1 (6 bases). CDR3 size: 15 residues. Germline V lookup: CDR1 MNHNS, CDR2 SASEGT. Trimming shortened V by 8 bases and J by 1 base, and 16 bases separated the two germline ends. Written as DNA, the CDR3 is TGTGCCAGCCCCCGACCAGGGGTTCGCACAGATACGCAGTATTTT. It translates to CASPRPGVRTDTQYF.

In this sample, this clonotype turned up many times. The V gene is TRBV7-2, the J gene TRBJ2-1; D possibly corresponds to TRBD1 (5 bases). Germline loops: CDR1 SGHTA, CDR2 FQGNSA. The V end was cut by 1 base, the J end by 0 bases, with 10 bases between. This CDR3 is 16 amino acids long. Written as DNA, the CDR3 is TGTGCCAGCAGCTTAGAGGGGTATAGCTCCTACAATGAGCAGTTCTTC. This encodes CASSLEGYSSYNEQFF.

Many counts were recorded for this clonotype. The CDR3 bases are TGTGCCAGCAGCGCGCGGGACCGGCACAATGAGCAGTTCTTC. It translates to CASSARDRHNEQFF. The gene calls are TRBV9 and TRBJ2-1, with D maybe TRBD2 (6 bases). The CDR3 extends over 14 amino acids. Germline lookup yields CDR1 SGDLS and CDR2 YYNGEE. Deletions cut 3 bases from V and 5 bases from J, with 12 bases between.

The chain carries TRBV20-1 and TRBJ2-3; TRBD2 matches at 10 bases. The J segment lost 4 bases and the V segment lost 1 base, leaving 17 bases of the junction unmatched. This CDR3 comprises 19 residues. The germline CDR1 and CDR2 sequences are DFQATT and SNEGSKA (reference sequence). This chain's CDR3 is CSARAVRGLQRGGADTQYF. The CDR3 DNA reads TGCAGTGCTAGAGCAGTGAGGGGGCTTCAGCGGGGGGGCGCAGATACGCAGTATTTT.

On this clonotype itself: This may be a read error: a much more frequent sequence differs by one nucleotide. The chain joins TRBV7-9 to TRBJ2-7, with 7 bases matching TRBD2. The CDR3 is 14 amino acids. V was clipped by 1 base and J by 5 bases; unmatched bases: 5. Per germline, CDR1 SEHNR and CDR2 FQNEAQ (reference sequence). As DNA, the CDR3 is TGTGCCAGCAGCTTAGAGCGGGGAGCCCACGAGCAGTACTTC. Translation: CASSLERGAHEQYF.

This clonotype was observed at least ten times. The chain uses TRBV7-3 and TRBJ2-5; D is unresolved. Trimming pared 5 bases from V and 2 bases from J, leaving 12 bases between. Germline CDR1 is SGHTA and CDR2 is FQGTGA. The length of the CDR3 is 14 residues. The chain's CDR3 is CASSRSGSQETQYF. In DNA, the CDR3 is TGTGCCAGCAGCCGTTCTGGGTCGCAAGAGACCCAGTACTTC. Full variable domain (remainder filled in from reference TRBV7-3 and TRBJ2-5): GAGVSQTPSNKVTEKGKYVELRCDPISGHTALYWYRQSLGQGPEFLIYFQGTGAADDSGLPNDRFFAVRPEGSVSTLKIQRTERGDSAVYLCASSRSGSQETQYFGPGTRLLVL.

This clonotype has ten or more counts. The chain couples TRBV7-9 to TRBJ2-1; no clear D gene. Trimming stripped 5 bases from V and 4 bases from J, with 15 bases between. There are 15 residues in the CDR3. The germline gives CDR1 SEHNR, CDR2 FQNEAQ (reference sequence). CDR3 bases: TGTGCCAGCAGCCCGCGCGGAGCCATGTACAATGAGCAGTTCTTC. The encoded protein is CASSPRGAMYNEQFF.

This clonotype was picked up many times. The CDR3 region is CSARDHLASPSNTGELFF. DNA for the CDR3: TGCAGTGCTAGAGATCATTTGGCTAGCCCCTCGAACACCGGGGAGCTGTTTTTT. V usage is TRBV20-1 and J usage is TRBJ2-2; possible D gene TRBD2, 5 bases. The CDR3 is made up of 18 amino acids. Trimming left V 0 bases short and J 0 bases short, with 17 bases between. Looked up from germline, CDR1 is DFQATT and CDR2 is SNEGSKA (reference sequence).

This clonotype was seen more than once but under ten times. The V and J genes are TRBV4-1 and TRBJ1-2; D is uncertain. The CDR3 spans 15 residues. The germline gives CDR1 MGHRA, CDR2 YSYEKL. V was shortened by 0 bases and J by 7 bases, with 15 bases between the two germline ends. CDR3 amino acids: CASSQDGQLNGGYTF. Here the CDR3 DNA reads TGCGCCAGCAGCCAAGATGGGCAGCTTAACGGTGGCTACACCTTC.

This chain uses TRBV5-4 with TRBJ2-5; D ambiguous. The CDR3 is 17 amino acids. Germline V gene lookup returns CDR1 SGHNT and CDR2 YYREEE (reference sequence). Trimming stripped 3 bases from V and 2 bases from J, with 20 bases between. As DNA, the CDR3 is TGTGCCAGCAGCTACCCCGGGTCGCTTAGCTCACAAGAGACCCAGTACTTC. Translating it yields CASSYPGSLSSQETQYF.

In its sample, this clonotype was seen many times. This sequence joins TRBV28 and TRBJ2-4; D may be TRBD1 or TRBD2 (5 bases each). This CDR3 spans 13 amino acids. Trimming shortened V by 7 bases and J by 9 bases, and 16 bases separated the two germline ends. The germline gives CDR1 MDHEN, CDR2 SYDVKM. The CDR3, as DNA: TGTGCCAGCACCCCGCCAGCAGGGAGCATTCAGTACTTC. It codes for CASTPPAGSIQYF. The full variable domain, completed using reference TRBV28 and TRBJ2-4, is DVKVTQSSRYLVKRTGEKVFLECVQDMDHENMFWYRQDPGLGLRLIYFSYDVKMKEKGDIPEGYSVSREKKERFSLILESASTNQTSMYLCASTPPAGSIQYFGAGTRLSVL.

This clonotype was seen many times. The chain uses TRBV20-1 and TRBJ2-1; D is unclear. V was clipped by 5 bases and J by 7 bases, with 6 bases between them. The germline CDR1 and CDR2 sequences are DFQATT and SNEGSKA (reference sequence). The CDR3 is 10 residues long. The CDR3 DNA reads as TGCAGTGCTCCTCTTAATGAGCAGTTCTTC. Translating gives CSAPLNEQFF.

This clonotype was recorded many times. The chain combines TRBV5-4 with TRBJ1-2; the match to TRBD1 covers 8 bases. The CDR3 length is 15 residues. Losses at the gene ends were 4 bases for V and 5 bases for J; bases not matched to a gene: 10. Germline V gene sequence: CDR1 SGHNT, CDR2 YYREEE (reference sequence). The CDR3 nucleotides are TGTGCCAGCAGCCCCTCCAGGGGGCAAGGTTATGGCTACACCTTC. It yields the protein CASSPSRGQGYGYTF.

The V call is TRBV3-1, the J call TRBJ2-5; tentative D call: TRBD2 (6 bases). Looked up from germline, CDR1 is LGHDT and CDR2 is YNNKEL (reference sequence). Trimming shortened V by 1 base and J by 1 base, and 22 bases separated the two germline ends. This CDR3 has 19 residues. CDR3 in amino acids: CASSQVEILAEWCQETQYF. In DNA form, the CDR3 reads TGTGCCAGCAGCCAAGTCGAAATCTTAGCGGAATGGTGCCAAGAGACCCAGTACTTC.